A selection of T cell receptor beta chains follows, all from one sample in a study of T cells in Graves' hyperthyroidism and ophthalmopathy. MiXCR, applied by TCRdb to the multiplex PCR reads, yields one record per CDR3 protein. Seen here are fewer than 650,000 distinct CDR3 sequences, approximately 15% observed once, and the top ten hold about 7%. Input material: blood. All receptors derive from a woman aged 18-29 years with Graves' ophthalmopathy. The CDR3 runs from the conserved cysteine through the conserved F or W. The order of the fields is J gene, CDR3 length, clone size, D gene, V gene, CDR3 protein, CDR3 DNA. The D gene is left open where the match is weak. Clone size appears in some rows only: once, few, many, or a class for an expanded clone.

TRBJ2-3 | 16 | many | TRBD2 | TRBV11-3 | CASSPSFSGSRDTQYF | TGTGCCAGCAGCCCCTCCTTCAGCGGGAGTAGAGATACGCAGTATTTT
TRBJ2-1 | 14 | few | . | TRBV20-1 | CSARGDGREDEQFF | TGCAGTGCTAGAGGCGATGGGCGGGAAGATGAGCAGTTCTTC
TRBJ2-7 | 14 | . | . | TRBV18 | CASSPGGAADEQYF | TGTGCCAGCTCACCGGGTGGGGCGGCTGACGAGCAGTACTTC
TRBJ2-2 | 14 | many | . | TRBV5-5 | CASSFATSTGELFF | TGTGCCAGCAGCTTTGCGACTAGCACCGGGGAGCTGTTTTTT
TRBJ2-5 | 16 | many | TRBD2 | TRBV6-1 | CASIRLAGGPGETQYF | TGTGCCAGCATTCGCTTAGCGGGAGGGCCCGGGGAGACCCAGTACTTC
TRBJ2-2 | 17 | few | . | TRBV7-8 | CASSLRSGEWSTGELFF | TGTGCCAGCAGCTTACGTTCAGGCGAATGGTCCACCGGGGAGCTGTTTTTT
TRBJ2-5 | 20 | many | TRBD2 | TRBV7-3 | CASSQRAPGLAEGEQETQYF | TGTGCCAGCAGCCAGAGGGCCCCGGGACTAGCGGAGGGGGAACAAGAGACCCAGTACTTC
TRBJ2-6 | 17 | . | . | TRBV19 | CASSIRTGVSGANVLTF | TGTGCCAGTAGTATACGTACCGGAGTCTCTGGGGCCAACGTCCTGACTTTC
TRBJ2-5 | 14 | many | . | TRBV6-6 | CASSYSGGGETQYF | TGTGCCAGCAGTTACTCTGGGGGCGGAGAGACCCAGTACTTC
TRBJ2-5 | 13 | many | TRBD2 | TRBV4-2 | CASSGGGQETQYF | TGTGCCAGTTCGGGGGGGGGCCAAGAGACCCAGTACTTC
TRBJ1-1 | 15 | many | . | TRBV27 | CASSLLAGLDTEAFF | TGTGCCAGCAGTTTACTCGCAGGGCTGGACACTGAAGCTTTCTTT
TRBJ2-7 | 20 | many | TRBD1 | TRBV11-2 | CASSFSPGQVGADTPYEQYF | TGTGCCAGCAGCTTTAGTCCAGGACAGGTGGGGGCCGATACGCCTTACGAGCAGTACTTC
TRBJ2-2 | 16 | many | TRBD1 | TRBV11-3 | CASSPFGTANTGELFF | TGTGCCAGCAGCCCCTTTGGGACAGCGAACACCGGGGAGCTGTTTTTT
TRBJ1-4 | 17 | many | TRBD1 | TRBV28 | CASSLGGQGSRIEKLFF | TGTGCCAGCAGTTTAGGGGGACAGGGAAGCAGGATAGAAAAACTGTTTTTT
TRBJ1-1 | 11 | many | . | TRBV20-1 | CSANRDPEAFF | TGCAGTGCTAACAGGGATCCTGAAGCTTTCTTT
TRBJ1-5 | 15 | few | . | TRBV2 | CASTEVGRGNQPQHF | TGTGCCAGCACCGAGGTGGGGAGAGGCAATCAGCCCCAGCATTTT
TRBJ2-1 | 13 | few | TRBD2 | TRBV6-1 | CASGGGGPYEQFF | TGTGCCAGCGGCGGGGGAGGGCCCTATGAGCAGTTCTTC
TRBJ2-2 | 16 | many | TRBD1 | TRBV12-3/TRBV12-4 | CASSTGGLILTGELFF | TGTGCCAGCAGCACAGGGGGCCTAATCCTCACCGGGGAGCTGTTTTTT
TRBJ2-7 | 18 | many | . | TRBV6-2/TRBV6-3 | CASSPLSPQQGWSYEQYF | TGTGCCAGCAGCCCCCTATCCCCTCAACAGGGCTGGTCCTACGAGCAGTACTTC
TRBJ1-5 | 14 | few | . | TRBV9 | CASSAHVHNQPQHF | TGTGCCAGCAGCGCCCACGTCCACAATCAGCCCCAGCATTTT
TRBJ2-1 | 14 | many | . | TRBV27 | CASIPGSRYNEQFF | TGTGCCAGCATCCCCGGGTCAAGATACAATGAGCAGTTCTTC
TRBJ2-5 | 14 | . | TRBD1 | TRBV19 | CASMRSGGGQTQYF | TGTGCCAGTATGAGGTCAGGGGGCGGACAGACCCAGTACTTC
TRBJ2-3 | 16 | . | TRBD2 | TRBV12-3/TRBV12-4 | CASSQLAGVKTDTQYF | TGTGCCAGCAGCCAACTAGCGGGAGTGAAGACAGATACGCAGTATTTT
TRBJ2-7 | 14 | many | TRBD2 | TRBV20-1 | CSAEGRREGYEQYF | TGCAGTGCAGAGGGGAGGCGGGAGGGGTACGAGCAGTACTTC
TRBJ2-1 | 16 | . | . | TRBV20-1 | CSARDSKRGGISEQFF | TGCAGTGCTAGAGATAGCAAAAGGGGCGGTATCAGTGAGCAGTTCTTC
TRBJ2-2 | 18 | many | . | TRBV5-1 | CASSLAGSSRTNTGELFF | TGCGCCAGCAGCTTGGCTGGGAGTAGCCGGACGAACACCGGGGAGCTGTTTTTT
TRBJ2-1 | 14 | few | . | TRBV19 | CASRTEGLRNEQFF | TGTGCCAGTAGGACGGAGGGCCTCAGGAATGAGCAGTTCTTC
TRBJ2-7 | 11 | many | . | TRBV2 | CASSEADEQYF | TGTGCCAGCAGTGAGGCAGACGAGCAGTACTTC
TRBJ1-1 | 16 | few | . | TRBV5-1 | CASSSSTDGRRAEAFF | TGCGCCAGCAGCTCGTCTACGGACGGACGTAGGGCTGAAGCTTTCTTT
TRBJ1-1 | 14 | many | . | TRBV6-1 | CASSERRVTSEAFF | TGTGCCAGCAGTGAAAGAAGGGTTACATCTGAAGCTTTCTTT
TRBJ1-1 | 16 | . | . | TRBV5-6 | CASSLMQGPMNTEAFF | TGTGCCAGCAGCTTGATGCAGGGTCCCATGAACACTGAAGCTTTCTTT
TRBJ2-7 | 14 | . | TRBD2 | TRBV9 | CASSVAGGGYEQYF | TGTGCCAGCAGCGTAGCTGGGGGGGGCTACGAGCAGTACTTC
TRBJ2-4 | 15 | many | . | TRBV7-8 | CASSLRRVGKNIQYF | TGTGCCAGCAGCTTGAGGAGGGTGGGCAAAAACATTCAGTACTTC
TRBJ1-2 | 13 | many | . | TRBV20-1 | CSARGSRNYGYTF | TGCAGTGCTAGGGGGAGCCGTAACTATGGCTACACCTTC
TRBJ1-2 | 14 | many | . | TRBV20-1 | CSARTDRGDYGYTF | TGCAGTGCTAGGACGGACAGAGGTGACTATGGCTACACCTTC
TRBJ1-1 | 13 | . | . | TRBV10-3 | CAIRRTANTEAFF | TGTGCCATCAGGAGGACAGCGAACACTGAAGCTTTCTTT
TRBJ1-2 | 13 | many | TRBD1 | TRBV7-9 | CASSSRTGDGYTF | TGTGCCAGCAGCTCCAGGACAGGGGACGGCTACACCTTC
TRBJ2-7 | 14 | few | . | TRBV30 | CAWSGGFHGGEQYF | TGTGCCTGGAGTGGGGGCTTTCACGGCGGCGAGCAGTACTTC
TRBJ1-1 | 14 | many | . | TRBV12-3/TRBV12-4 | CASNPGTTVTEAFF | TGTGCCAGCAATCCCGGGACAACTGTCACTGAAGCTTTCTTT
TRBJ2-7 | 14 | many | TRBD1 | TRBV7-2 | CASSLTGGPGEQYF | TGTGCCAGCAGCCTAACAGGGGGGCCGGGCGAGCAGTACTTC
TRBJ1-2 | 14 | . | . | TRBV24-1 | CATSDLGVSGGYTF | TGTGCCACCAGTGACCTCGGGGTCTCAGGGGGCTACACCTTC
TRBJ2-2 | 16 | few | . | TRBV4-2 | CASSQDGVRNTGELFF | TGTGCCAGCAGCCAAGACGGTGTGCGGAACACCGGGGAGCTGTTTTTT
TRBJ2-2 | 16 | many | TRBD2 | TRBV20-1 | CSASPRGRADTGELFF | TGCAGTGCTAGTCCCCGCGGGAGGGCCGACACCGGGGAGCTGTTTTTT
TRBJ2-7 | 15 | many | TRBD2 | TRBV20-1 | CSARIPLAGVGEQYF | TGCAGTGCTAGAATCCCGCTAGCGGGAGTCGGCGAGCAGTACTTC
TRBJ2-7 | 12 | many | . | TRBV28 | CASRTAPYEQYF | TGTGCCAGCAGGACAGCCCCCTACGAGCAGTACTTC
TRBJ1-5 | 16 | . | . | TRBV4-3 | CASSQEYGGSDQPQHF | TGCGCCAGCAGCCAAGAGTACGGGGGGAGCGATCAGCCCCAGCATTTT
TRBJ2-6 | 15 | . | . | TRBV30 | CAWSHRRSGANVLTF | TGTGCCTGGAGTCACAGGCGCTCTGGGGCCAACGTCCTGACTTTC
TRBJ2-4 | 15 | . | TRBD1 | TRBV15 | CATSIRTGEKNIQYF | TGTGCCACCAGCATACGGACAGGGGAGAAAAACATTCAGTACTTC
TRBJ2-7 | 15 | many | TRBD2 | TRBV18 | CASSPPSGREYEQYF | TGTGCCAGCTCACCACCGAGTGGGCGGGAGTACGAGCAGTACTTC
TRBJ1-3 | 14 | many | . | TRBV11-2 | CASSSHGTGNTIYF | TGTGCCAGCAGCTCTCACGGCACTGGAAACACCATATATTTT
TRBJ2-7 | 12 | many | . | TRBV27 | CASSLSKDEQYF | TGTGCCAGCAGTTTATCGAAAGACGAGCAGTACTTC
TRBJ2-3 | 12 | many | . | TRBV20-1 | CSAMESTDTQYF | TGCAGTGCTATGGAGAGTACAGATACGCAGTATTTT
TRBJ2-1 | 14 | many | TRBD2 | TRBV7-3 | CASSLAGVVNEQFF | TGTGCCAGCAGCTTAGCGGGAGTGGTTAATGAGCAGTTCTTC
TRBJ2-7 | 13 | many | . | TRBV9 | CASSVGNSYEQYF | TGTGCCAGCAGCGTAGGCAACTCCTACGAGCAGTACTTC
TRBJ1-2 | 14 | many | . | TRBV5-1 | CASSLAAGVDGYTF | TGCGCCAGCAGCTTGGCAGCAGGGGTCGATGGCTACACCTTC
TRBJ2-5 | 11 | . | . | TRBV15 | CATSGGETQYF | TGTGCCACCAGCGGCGGTGAGACCCAGTACTTC